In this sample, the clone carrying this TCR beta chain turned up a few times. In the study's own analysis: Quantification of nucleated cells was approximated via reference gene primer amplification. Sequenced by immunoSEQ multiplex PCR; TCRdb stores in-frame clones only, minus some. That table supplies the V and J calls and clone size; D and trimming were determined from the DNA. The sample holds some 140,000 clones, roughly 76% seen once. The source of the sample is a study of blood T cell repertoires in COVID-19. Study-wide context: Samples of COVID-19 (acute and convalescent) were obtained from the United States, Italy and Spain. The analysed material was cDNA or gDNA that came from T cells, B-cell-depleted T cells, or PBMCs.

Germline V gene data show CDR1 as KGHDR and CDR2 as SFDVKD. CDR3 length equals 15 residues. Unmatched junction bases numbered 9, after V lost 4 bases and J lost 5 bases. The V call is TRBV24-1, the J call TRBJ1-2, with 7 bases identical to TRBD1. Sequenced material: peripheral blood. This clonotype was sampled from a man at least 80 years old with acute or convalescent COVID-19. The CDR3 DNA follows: TGTGCCACCAGTGACGGGGGGGGACAGCTATATGGCTACACCTTC. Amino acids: CATSDGGGQLYGYTF.